Listed below are T cell receptor beta chains from one sample, sequenced in a study of quantifying T cell responses using KT2 cells. Using its own MiXCR run on the UMI-ligation and nested PCR reads, TCRdb lists one record per CDR3 protein. Found here are 45,000 to 65,000 distinct CDR3 sequences, approximately 13% of them singletons; the top ten hold about 9.5%. The sequenced sample was PBMCs spiked with cells of the T cell clone KT2. All receptors derive from a human donor. The CDR3 runs from the conserved cysteine through the conserved F or W. The D gene is left open where the match is weak. Clone size appears in some rows only: once, few, many, or a class for an expanded clone.

>-|TRBV11-2|-|TRBJ1-1
CASSLGGSVNTEAFF
TGTGCCAGCAGCCTAGGAGGCTCGGTGAACACTGAAGCTTTCTTT
>-|TRBV7-9|few|TRBJ2-7
CASSPRAGSEQYF
TGTGCCAGCAGCCCTAGGGCAGGCAGCGAGCAGTACTTC
>-|TRBV20-1|-|TRBJ2-7
CSARAGTGLPFYEQYF
TGCAGTGCTAGGGCAGGTACGGGACTGCCCTTCTACGAGCAGTACTTC
>-|TRBV7-9|many|TRBJ1-1
CASRQGQAGTEAFF
TGTGCCAGCAGGCAGGGCCAGGCAGGAACTGAAGCTTTCTTT
>TRBD1|TRBV29-1|-|TRBJ1-2
CSVEEQGKRTNYGYTF
TGCAGCGTTGAAGAACAGGGGAAAAGGACTAACTATGGCTACACCTTC
>TRBD1|TRBV6-5|few|TRBJ1-3
CASSTRGQAGGNTIYF
TGTGCCAGCAGTACCAGGGGGCAGGCTGGTGGAAACACCATATATTTT
>TRBD2|TRBV9|-|TRBJ2-2
CASSGGLADTGELFF
TGTGCCAGCAGCGGCGGACTAGCGGACACCGGGGAGCTGTTTTTT
>-|TRBV7-8|few|TRBJ1-1
CASSLVSGQVYTEAFF
TGTGCCAGCAGCTTAGTATCAGGGCAGGTCTACACTGAAGCTTTCTTT
>TRBD2|TRBV4-2|few|TRBJ2-3
CASSQLAGGTDTQYF
TGTGCCAGCAGCCAACTAGCGGGAGGGACAGATACGCAGTATTTT
>-|TRBV6-1|-|TRBJ2-2
CASRFTDNTGELFF
TGTGCCAGCAGGTTCACCGATAACACCGGGGAGCTGTTTTTT
>-|TRBV19|-|TRBJ2-7
CASSMRGADYYEQYF
TGTGCCAGTAGTATGAGGGGGGCAGACTACTACGAGCAGTACTTC
>TRBD1|TRBV19|-|TRBJ2-5
CASSFRDRSQETQYF
TGTGCCAGTAGTTTCCGGGACAGGAGCCAAGAGACCCAGTACTTC
>-|TRBV19|few|TRBJ1-2
CASREYYGYTF
TGTGCCAGCAGGGAGTATTATGGCTACACCTTC
>-|TRBV7-8|medium-sized|TRBJ2-5
CASSLGRTQETQYF
TGTGCCAGCAGCTTGGGGAGGACCCAAGAGACCCAGTACTTC
>-|TRBV7-6|few|TRBJ1-4
CASSLAGEGEKLFF
TGTGCCAGCAGCTTGGCCGGGGAGGGGGAAAAACTGTTTTTT